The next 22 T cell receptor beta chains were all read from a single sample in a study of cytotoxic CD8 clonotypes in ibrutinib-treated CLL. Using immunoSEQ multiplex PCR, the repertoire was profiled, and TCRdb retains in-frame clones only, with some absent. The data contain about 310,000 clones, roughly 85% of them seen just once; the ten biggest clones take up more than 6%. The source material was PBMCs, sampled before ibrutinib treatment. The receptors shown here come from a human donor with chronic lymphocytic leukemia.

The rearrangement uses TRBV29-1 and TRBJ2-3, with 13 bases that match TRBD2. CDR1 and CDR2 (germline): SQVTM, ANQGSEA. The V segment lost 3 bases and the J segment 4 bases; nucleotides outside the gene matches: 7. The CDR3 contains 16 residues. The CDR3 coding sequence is TGCAGCGTTGAGGGTACTAGCGGGAGGGCCGCAGATACGCAGTATTTT. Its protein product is CSVEGTSGRAADTQYF.

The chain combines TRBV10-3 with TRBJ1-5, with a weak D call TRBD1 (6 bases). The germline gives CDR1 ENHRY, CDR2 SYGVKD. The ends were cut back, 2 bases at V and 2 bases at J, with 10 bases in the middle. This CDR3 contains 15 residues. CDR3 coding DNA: TGTGCCATCAGTGAGAGGGGGGAGGGCAATCAGCCCCAGCATTTT. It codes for CAISERGEGNQPQHF.

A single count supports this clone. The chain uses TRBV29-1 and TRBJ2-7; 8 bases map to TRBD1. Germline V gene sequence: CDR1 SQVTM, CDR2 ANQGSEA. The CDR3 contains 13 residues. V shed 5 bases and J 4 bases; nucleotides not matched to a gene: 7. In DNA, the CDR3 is TGCAGCGTTTCGGACAGGGTAAGATACGAGCAGTACTTC. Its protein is CSVSDRVRYEQYF.

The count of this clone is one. DNA of the CDR3: TGTGCCAGCAGTTGGGGCCCCTCCGGCAATGAGCAGTTCTTC. Translating gives CASSWGPSGNEQFF. V is TRBV27 and J is TRBJ2-1; D is perhaps TRBD1 (5 bases). Germline lookup yields CDR1 MNHEY and CDR2 SMNVEV (reference sequence). The CDR3 sequence is 14 residues long. V lost 4 bases and J lost 6, with 13 bases in between.

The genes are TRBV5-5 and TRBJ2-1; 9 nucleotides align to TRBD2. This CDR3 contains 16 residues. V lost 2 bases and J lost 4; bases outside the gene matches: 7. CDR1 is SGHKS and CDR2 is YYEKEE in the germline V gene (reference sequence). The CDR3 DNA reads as TGTGCCAGCAGCTTAGATGCTAGCGGGACTTACAATGAGCAGTTCTTC. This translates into CASSLDASGTYNEQFF.

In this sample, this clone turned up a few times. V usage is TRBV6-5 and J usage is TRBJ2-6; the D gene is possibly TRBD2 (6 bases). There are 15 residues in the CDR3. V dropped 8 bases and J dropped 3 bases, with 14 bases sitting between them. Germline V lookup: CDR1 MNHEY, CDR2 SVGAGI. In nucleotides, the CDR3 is TGTGCCAGCCGGACGGGAGCGGGTGGGGCCAACGTCCTGACTTTC. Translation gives CASRTGAGGANVLTF.

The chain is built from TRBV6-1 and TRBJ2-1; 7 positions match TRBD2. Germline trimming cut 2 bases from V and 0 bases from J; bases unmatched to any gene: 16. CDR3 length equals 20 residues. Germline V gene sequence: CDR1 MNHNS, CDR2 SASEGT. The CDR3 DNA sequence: TGTGCCAGCAGTGAAATAATGGGAGGGGTCGACACGAGCTCCTACAATGAGCAGTTCTTC. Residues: CASSEIMGGVDTSSYNEQFF.

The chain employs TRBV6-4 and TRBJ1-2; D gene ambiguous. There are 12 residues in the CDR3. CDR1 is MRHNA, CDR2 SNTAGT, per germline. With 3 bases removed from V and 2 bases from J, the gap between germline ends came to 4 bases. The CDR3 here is CASSEDNYGYTF. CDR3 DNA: TGTGCCAGCAGTGAGGACAACTATGGCTACACCTTC.

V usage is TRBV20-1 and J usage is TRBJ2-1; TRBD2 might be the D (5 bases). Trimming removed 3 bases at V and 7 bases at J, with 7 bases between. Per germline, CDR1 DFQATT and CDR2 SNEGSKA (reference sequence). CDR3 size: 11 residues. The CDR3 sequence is CSARQRNEQFF. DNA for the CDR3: TGCAGTGCTAGGCAGCGGAATGAGCAGTTCTTC.

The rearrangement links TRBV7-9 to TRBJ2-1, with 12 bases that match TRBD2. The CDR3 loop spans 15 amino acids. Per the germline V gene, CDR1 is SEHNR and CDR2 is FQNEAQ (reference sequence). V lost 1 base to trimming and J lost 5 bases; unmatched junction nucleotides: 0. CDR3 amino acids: CASSLGLAGDNEQFF. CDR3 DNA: TGTGCCAGCAGCTTAGGACTAGCGGGAGACAATGAGCAGTTCTTC.

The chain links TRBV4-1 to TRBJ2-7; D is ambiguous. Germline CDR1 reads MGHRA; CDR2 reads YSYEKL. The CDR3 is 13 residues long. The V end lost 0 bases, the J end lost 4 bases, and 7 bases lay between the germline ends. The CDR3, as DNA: TGCGCCAGCAGCCAAGAAGGATTATACGAGCAGTACTTC. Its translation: CASSQEGLYEQYF.

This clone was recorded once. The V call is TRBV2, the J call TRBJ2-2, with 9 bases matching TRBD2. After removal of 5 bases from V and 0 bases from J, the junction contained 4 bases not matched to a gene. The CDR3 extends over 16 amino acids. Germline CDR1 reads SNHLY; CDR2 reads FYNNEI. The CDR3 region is CASSPSGAANTGELFF. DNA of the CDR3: TGTGCCAGCAGTCCTAGCGGGGCCGCGAACACCGGGGAGCTGTTTTTT. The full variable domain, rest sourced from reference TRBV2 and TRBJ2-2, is EPEVTQTPSHQVTQMGQEVILRCVPISNHLYFYWYRQILGQKVEFLVSFYNNEISEKSEIFDDQFSVERPDGSNFTLKIRSTKLEDSAMYFCASSPSGAANTGELFFGEGSRLTVL.

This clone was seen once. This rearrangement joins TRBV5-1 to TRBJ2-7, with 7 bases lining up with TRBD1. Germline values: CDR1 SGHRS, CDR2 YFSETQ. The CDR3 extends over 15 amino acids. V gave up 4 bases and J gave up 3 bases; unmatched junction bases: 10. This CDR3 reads CASSLTGSHSYEQYF. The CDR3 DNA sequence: TGCGCCAGCAGCCTGACAGGGTCACATAGCTACGAGCAGTACTTC.

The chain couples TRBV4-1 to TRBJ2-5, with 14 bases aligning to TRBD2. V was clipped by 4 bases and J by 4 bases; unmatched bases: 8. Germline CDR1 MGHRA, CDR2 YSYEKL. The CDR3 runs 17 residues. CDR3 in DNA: TGCGCCAGCAGCCCTAGACTAGCGGGAGGGCATCTAGAGACCCAGTACTTC. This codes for CASSPRLAGGHLETQYF.

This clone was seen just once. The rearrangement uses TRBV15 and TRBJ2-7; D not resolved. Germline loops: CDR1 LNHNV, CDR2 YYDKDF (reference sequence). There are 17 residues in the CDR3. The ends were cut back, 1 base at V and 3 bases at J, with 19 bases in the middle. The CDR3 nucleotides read TGTGCCACCAGCAGAGTCGGTCGCCAGCAAGCGTACTACGAGCAGTACTTC. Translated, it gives CATSRVGRQQAYYEQYF.

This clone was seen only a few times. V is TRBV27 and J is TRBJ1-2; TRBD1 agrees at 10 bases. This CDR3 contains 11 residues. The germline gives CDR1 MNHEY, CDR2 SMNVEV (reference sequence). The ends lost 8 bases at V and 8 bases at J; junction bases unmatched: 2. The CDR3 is CASGTGVGYTF. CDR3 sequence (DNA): TGTGCCAGCGGGACAGGGGTCGGCTACACCTTC.

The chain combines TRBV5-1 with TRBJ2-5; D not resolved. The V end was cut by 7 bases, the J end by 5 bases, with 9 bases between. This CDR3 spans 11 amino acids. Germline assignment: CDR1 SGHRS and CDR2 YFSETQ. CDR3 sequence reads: CASETRETQYF. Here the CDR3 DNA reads TGCGCCAGCGAGACAAGGGAGACCCAGTACTTC. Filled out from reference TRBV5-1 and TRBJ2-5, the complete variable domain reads KAGVTQTPRYLIKTRGQQVTLSCSPISGHRSVSWYQQTPGQGLQFLFEYFSETQRNKGNFPGRFSGRQFSNSRSEMNVSTLELGDSALYLCASETRETQYFGPGTRLLVL.

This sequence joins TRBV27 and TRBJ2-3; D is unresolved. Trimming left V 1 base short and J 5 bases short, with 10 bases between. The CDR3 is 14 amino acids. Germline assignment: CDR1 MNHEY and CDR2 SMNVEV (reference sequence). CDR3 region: CASSLWEGGDTQYF. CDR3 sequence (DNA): TGTGCCAGCAGTTTATGGGAAGGTGGAGATACGCAGTATTTT.

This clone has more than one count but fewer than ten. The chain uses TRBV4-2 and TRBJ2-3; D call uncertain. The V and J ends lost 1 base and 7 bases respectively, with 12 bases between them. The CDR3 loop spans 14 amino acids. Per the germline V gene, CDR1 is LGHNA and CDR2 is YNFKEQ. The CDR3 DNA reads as TGTGCCAGCAGCCAAGGGCCTACACCGCATACGCAGTATTTT. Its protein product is CASSQGPTPHTQYF.

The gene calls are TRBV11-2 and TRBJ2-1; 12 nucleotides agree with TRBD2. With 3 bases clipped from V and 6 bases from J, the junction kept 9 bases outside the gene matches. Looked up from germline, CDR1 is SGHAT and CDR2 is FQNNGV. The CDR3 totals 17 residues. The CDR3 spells CASSLMEGLAGLNEQFF. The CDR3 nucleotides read TGTGCCAGCAGCTTGATGGAGGGACTAGCGGGTCTCAATGAGCAGTTCTTC.

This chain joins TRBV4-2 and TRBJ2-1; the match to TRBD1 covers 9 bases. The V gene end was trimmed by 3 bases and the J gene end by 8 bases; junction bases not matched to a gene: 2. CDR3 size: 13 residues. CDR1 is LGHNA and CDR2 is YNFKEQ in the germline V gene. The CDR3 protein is CASSQDRGHEQFF. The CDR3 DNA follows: TGTGCCAGCAGCCAGGACAGGGGTCATGAGCAGTTCTTC.

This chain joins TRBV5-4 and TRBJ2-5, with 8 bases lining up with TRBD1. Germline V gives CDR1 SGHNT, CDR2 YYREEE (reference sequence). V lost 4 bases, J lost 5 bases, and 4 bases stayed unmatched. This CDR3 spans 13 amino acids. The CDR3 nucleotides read TGTGCCAGCAGCCTGGACAGGGAGGAGACCCAGTACTTC. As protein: CASSLDREETQYF.